This TCR beta chain derives from a study of read filtering for tumor transcriptome and immune sequencing. Overall study: R-ISS stage counts were 8 for I, 15 to 20 for II, about seven for III.

From roughly 0.4 ug of RNA, a library with molecular barcoded alpha/delta and beta/gamma adaptors was made. TCRdb re-called the reads with MiXCR, one entry per CDR3 protein. The table has roughly 82,000 distinct CDR3 sequences, around an eighth seen once; the top ten hold 14% to 15%. The CDR3 is 11 residues long. Trimming cost V 6 bases and J 4 bases, with 9 bases left between them. Germline V CDR1 and CDR2: DFQATT, SNEGSKA (reference sequence). This clonotype was detected ten times or more. The receptor was derived from a donor aged 40 or older with multiple myeloma. Material for sequencing was a population of CD138-negative cells sorted from bone marrow. This chain uses TRBV20-1 with TRBJ1-2; tentative D call: TRBD1 (5 bases). CDR3 DNA sequence: TGCAGTGCGGTGACAGCCTATGGCTACACCTTC. Its translation: CSAVTAYGYTF.